The rows below give T cell receptor beta chains drawn from one sample of a study of OX40 agonist ivuxolimab in advanced cancers. Sequencing used immunoSEQ multiplex PCR; TCRdb keeps in-frame clones, though not all of them. The sample lists almost 70,000 clones, 70% to 90% occurring once. The sequences come from CD4+ or CD8+ T cells sorted from blood, collected in a trial of the OX40 agonist ivuxolimab. These receptor sequences come from an adult with an advanced solid tumor such as melanoma, head and neck, liver or kidney cancer. Both conserved end residues are part of each CDR3. The D gene is left open where the match is weak. Clone size is stated in some rows and not others, as once, few, many or a class when expanded.

v_gene	j_gene	abundance	d_gene	CDR3aa	CDR3nt
TRBV6-5	TRBJ1-6	NA	NA	CASSPQGDNSPLHF	TGTGCCAGCAGTCCCCAGGGTGATAATTCACCCCTCCACTTT
TRBV10-3	TRBJ1-1	NA	NA	CAISDTDRAEAFF	TGTGCCATCAGTGACACCGACCGGGCTGAAGCTTTCTTT
TRBV5-1	TRBJ1-4	once	NA	CASSFDGRPNEKLFF	TGCGCCAGCAGCTTTGATGGGCGGCCCAATGAAAAACTGTTTTTT
TRBV2	TRBJ2-5	NA	TRBD2	CASTLGLAVETQYF	TGTGCCAGTACCCTGGGGCTAGCGGTGGAGACCCAGTACTTC
TRBV11-3	TRBJ1-1	NA	NA	CASSFGHSEAFF	TGTGCCAGCAGCTTTGGACATTCCGAAGCTTTCTTT
TRBV18	TRBJ1-5	NA	NA	CASSEGGERPQHF	TGTGCCAGCTCAGAGGGGGGGGAAAGGCCCCAGCATTTT
TRBV7-6	TRBJ2-2	NA	NA	CASSFGQHTGELFF	TGTGCCAGCAGCTTTGGACAGCACACCGGGGAGCTGTTTTTT
TRBV7-2	TRBJ1-1	NA	NA	CASSWRQVNTEAFF	TGTGCCAGCAGCTGGCGGCAAGTGAACACTGAAGCTTTCTTT
TRBV7-2	TRBJ1-5	NA	NA	CASSSQRDQPQHF	TGTGCCAGCAGCTCCCAACGGGATCAGCCCCAGCATTTT
TRBV2	TRBJ1-1	NA	NA	CASSQGNTEAFF	TGTGCCAGCAGTCAAGGGAACACTGAAGCTTTCTTT
TRBV7-2	TRBJ1-5	few	NA	CASSLSWANQPQHF	TGTGCCAGCAGCTTAAGTTGGGCAAATCAGCCCCAGCATTTT
TRBV5-1	TRBJ2-4	NA	NA	CASSLDVGHIQYF	TGCGCCAGCAGCTTGGACGTCGGTCACATTCAGTACTTC
TRBV7-8	TRBJ2-5	NA	NA	CASSLDAEETQYF	TGTGCCAGCAGCTTAGACGCGGAAGAGACCCAGTACTTC
TRBV18	TRBJ2-5	NA	NA	CASSPLARETQYF	TGTGCCAGCTCACCATTGGCGAGGGAGACCCAGTACTTC
TRBV27	TRBJ1-5	NA	NA	CASSSRGNNQPQHF	TGTGCCAGCAGTTCTAGAGGGAACAATCAGCCCCAGCATTTT
TRBV14	TRBJ1-1	NA	NA	CASSPQVYTEAFF	TGTGCCAGCAGCCCCCAGGTCTACACTGAAGCTTTCTTT
TRBV5-4	TRBJ1-2	NA	NA	CASSLSGTPYGYTF	TGTGCCAGCAGCTTATCCGGGACACCATATGGCTACACCTTC
TRBV7-8	TRBJ1-3	NA	TRBD1	CASSAREGAGGNTIYF	TGTGCCAGCAGCGCTCGCGAGGGGGCTGGAGGAAACACCATATATTTT
TRBV28	TRBJ1-5	NA	TRBD1	CASSATGTGVSGPQHF	TGTGCCAGCAGTGCTACCGGGACAGGGGTTTCAGGGCCCCAGCATTTT
TRBV2	TRBJ2-5	few	TRBD1	CAGGTGRQETQYF	TGTGCCGGTGGGACAGGGAGGCAAGAGACCCAGTACTTC
TRBV10-3	TRBJ2-2	NA	TRBD2	CAALPGGGPGELFF	TGTGCCGCACTCCCGGGGGGGGGTCCCGGGGAGCTGTTTTTT
TRBV5-4	TRBJ1-6	NA	NA	CASTLQGYNSPLHF	TGTGCCAGCACCCTTCAGGGGTATAATTCACCCCTCCACTTT
TRBV19	TRBJ1-5	NA	TRBD1	CASSISGGGQPQHF	TGTGCCAGTAGTATCTCAGGGGGCGGACAGCCCCAGCATTTT
TRBV5-1	TRBJ2-1	NA	TRBD2	CASSPATSGVYNEQFF	TGCGCCAGCAGCCCGGCCACTAGCGGGGTATACAATGAGCAGTTCTTC
TRBV5-1	TRBJ1-6	NA	NA	CASTQQGDSPLHF	TGCGCCAGCACCCAACAGGGAGACTCACCCCTCCACTTT
TRBV4-1	TRBJ2-2	NA	TRBD1	CASSHGQGTGELFF	TGCGCCAGCAGCCACGGACAGGGCACCGGGGAGCTGTTTTTT
TRBV4-1	TRBJ1-1	NA	NA	CASRNRALDTEAFF	TGCGCCAGCAGGAACAGGGCATTGGACACTGAAGCTTTCTTT
TRBV5-4	TRBJ2-1	NA	TRBD2	CASSSGLAGGPYNEQFF	TGTGCCAGCAGCTCTGGGCTAGCGGGGGGGCCCTACAATGAGCAGTTCTTC
TRBV11-2	TRBJ2-1	NA	NA	CASSLQVEQFF	TGTGCCAGCAGCTTACAGGTGGAGCAGTTCTTC
TRBV7-7	TRBJ2-7	few	TRBD1	CASSTKSGTVDYEQYF	TGTGCTAGCAGCACAAAGTCCGGGACAGTAGATTACGAGCAGTACTTC
TRBV25-1	TRBJ2-7	NA	NA	CASSHSAAPYEQYF	TGTGCCAGCAGCCATTCGGCGGCGCCCTACGAGCAGTACTTC
TRBV6-4	TRBJ1-5	NA	NA	CASSEQGGGQPQHF	TGTGCCAGCAGTGAACAGGGAGGCGGTCAGCCCCAGCATTTT
TRBV5-4	TRBJ2-5	NA	NA	CASSPPGRGQETQYF	TGTGCCAGCAGCCCCCCCGGCAGGGGACAAGAGACCCAGTACTTC
TRBV4-3	TRBJ2-2	NA	NA	CASSREGGIGELFF	TGCGCCAGCAGCCGAGAAGGGGGTATCGGGGAGCTGTTTTTT
TRBV25-1	TRBJ2-6	NA	TRBD1	CASQGAGANVLTF	TGTGCCAGCCAGGGGGCTGGGGCCAACGTCCTGACTTTC
TRBV18	TRBJ1-1	NA	NA	CASSPSGGRNTEAFF	TGTGCCAGCTCACCCTCGGGGGGACGGAACACTGAAGCTTTCTTT
TRBV7-2	TRBJ1-2	NA	TRBD1	CASSLRGRGPSYGYTF	TGTGCCAGCAGCCTTAGGGGGCGAGGCCCTAGCTATGGCTACACCTTC
TRBV18	TRBJ2-1	NA	NA	CASSQGRNEQFF	TGTGCCAGCTCACAAGGACGAAATGAGCAGTTCTTC
TRBV7-9	TRBJ1-6	few	NA	CASSLSSGTFLHF	TGTGCCAGCAGCCTTTCGTCCGGGACCTTCCTCCACTTT
TRBV10-3	TRBJ1-1	NA	NA	CAISAKGGNTEAFF	TGTGCCATCAGTGCTAAGGGGGGGAACACTGAAGCTTTCTTT
TRBV6-6	TRBJ2-4	NA	NA	CASRLAKNIQYF	TGTGCCAGCCGGCTAGCCAAAAACATTCAGTACTTC
TRBV18	TRBJ2-1	NA	TRBD1	CASSLRTGGIYNEQFF	TGTGCCAGCTCACTTCGGACAGGGGGCATCTACAATGAGCAGTTCTTC
TRBV5-4	TRBJ2-4	NA	NA	CASSLGVAGLKNIQYF	TGTGCCAGCAGCTTGGGGGTGGCAGGCTTAAAAAACATTCAGTACTTC
TRBV28	TRBJ2-3	once	TRBD2	CASTGGRDTQYF	TGTGCCAGCACGGGGGGGAGGGATACGCAGTATTTT
TRBV5-4	TRBJ1-1	NA	NA	CASSYGTMNTEAFF	TGTGCCAGCAGCTACGGGACAATGAACACTGAAGCTTTCTTT
TRBV12-5	TRBJ1-1	many	NA	CASGPRENTEAFF	TGTGCTAGTGGTCCCAGGGAGAACACTGAAGCTTTCTTT
TRBV4-1	TRBJ1-2	once	NA	CASSQAGHNNYGYTF	TGCGCCAGCAGCCAAGCGGGACACAATAACTATGGCTACACCTTC
TRBV29-1	TRBJ1-4	NA	TRBD1	CSVRGQLNEKLFF	TGCAGCGTGAGGGGACAGCTTAATGAAAAACTGTTTTTT